The entry below describes one T cell receptor (beta chain). The sample is drawn from a study of shared clonotypes between healthy human individuals. The CDR3 contains 13 residues. The germline V and J ends were trimmed by 4 bases and 2 bases, with 7 bases remaining between them. Looked up from germline, CDR1 is SGHNT and CDR2 is YENEEA. Profiled with immunoSEQ multiplex PCR; TCRdb holds only in-frame clones, not every one. Of about 2 million clones listed, over 85% are singletons. The rearrangement joins TRBV11-3 to TRBJ2-3; no reliable D call. The source is a man between 18 and 35 years old in good health. Sequencing was carried out using naive CD4+ T cells sorted from blood. Noted subset: CD45RA+ positively selected. CDR3 DNA sequence: TGTGCCAGCAGCTCCCCTCCCACAGATACGCAGTATTTT. Translation: CASSSPPTDTQYF.